This T cell receptor (beta chain) was identified during a study of molecular identifiers for immune sequencing clone quantification. One entry per CDR3 protein results from TCRdb running MiXCR on the PCR reads. Of fewer than 350,000 distinct CDR3 sequences in the sample, roughly 24% were seen once. J lost 1 base, V lost 2 bases, and 6 bases had no gene match. The germline V gene has CDR1 SGHNT and CDR2 YYREEE (reference sequence). This CDR3 has 17 residues. The chain has TRBV5-4 and TRBJ2-3; TRBD2 matches at 11 bases. Sequenced input: naive CD8+ T cells from blood, with Jurkat cell RNA spiked in. Indicated subset: FACS-sorted CD8+CD4-CCR7+CD45RA+ naive T cells. The TCR comes from a human donor in good health. Some libraries in this study had Jurkat cell RNA spiked in. CDR3 nucleotide sequence: TGTGCCAGCAGCTTAGGTAGCGGGGGGGCCGGCACAGATACGCAGTATTTT. It translates to CASSLGSGGAGTDTQYF.